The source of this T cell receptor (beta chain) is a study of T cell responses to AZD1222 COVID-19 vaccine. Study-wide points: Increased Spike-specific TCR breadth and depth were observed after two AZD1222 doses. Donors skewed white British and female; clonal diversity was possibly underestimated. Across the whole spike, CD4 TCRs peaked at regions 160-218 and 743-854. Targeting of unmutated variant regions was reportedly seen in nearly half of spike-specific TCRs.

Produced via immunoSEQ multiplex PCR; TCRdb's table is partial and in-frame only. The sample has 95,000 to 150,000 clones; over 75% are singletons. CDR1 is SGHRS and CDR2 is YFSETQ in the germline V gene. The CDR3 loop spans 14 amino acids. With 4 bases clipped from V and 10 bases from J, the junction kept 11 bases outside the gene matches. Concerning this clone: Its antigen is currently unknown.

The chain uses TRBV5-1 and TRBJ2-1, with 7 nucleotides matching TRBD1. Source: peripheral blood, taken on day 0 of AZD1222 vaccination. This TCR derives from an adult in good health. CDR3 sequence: CASSPDRVWNEQFF. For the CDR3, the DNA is TGCGCCAGCAGCCCAGACAGGGTGTGGAACGAGCAGTTCTTC. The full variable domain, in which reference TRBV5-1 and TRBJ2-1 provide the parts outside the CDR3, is KAGVTQTPRYLIKTRGQQVTLSCSPISGHRSVSWYQQTPGQGLQFLFEYFSETQRNKGNFPGRFSGRQFSNSRSEMNVSTLELGDSALYLCASSPDRVWNEQFFGPGTRLTVL.